Included here is one T cell receptor beta chain sequence, with context. This sample was taken from a study of blood T cell repertoires in COVID-19. In the original processing: Amplification with reference gene primers provided the estimates of nucleated cell counts. The repertoire was sequenced with immunoSEQ multiplex PCR; TCRdb's copy has only in-frame clones and lacks some. V and J calls and clone size are as listed in that table; D and trimming were resolved from the DNA. The table records approximately 180,000 clones, 82% of them present only once. The germline gives CDR1 SGHVS, CDR2 FNYEAQ. Losses at the gene ends were 2 bases for V and 2 bases for J; bases not matched to a gene: 9. CDR3 length: 17 residues.

This rearrangement joins TRBV7-6 to TRBJ2-3; 8 bases agree with TRBD2. Sequenced: peripheral blood. The clonotype originates from a woman between 70 and 85 years old with acute or convalescent COVID-19. CDR3 residues: CASSLKRDGGDTDTQYF. In DNA, the CDR3 is TGTGCCAGCAGCTTAAAGAGGGACGGGGGGGACACAGATACGCAGTATTTT.